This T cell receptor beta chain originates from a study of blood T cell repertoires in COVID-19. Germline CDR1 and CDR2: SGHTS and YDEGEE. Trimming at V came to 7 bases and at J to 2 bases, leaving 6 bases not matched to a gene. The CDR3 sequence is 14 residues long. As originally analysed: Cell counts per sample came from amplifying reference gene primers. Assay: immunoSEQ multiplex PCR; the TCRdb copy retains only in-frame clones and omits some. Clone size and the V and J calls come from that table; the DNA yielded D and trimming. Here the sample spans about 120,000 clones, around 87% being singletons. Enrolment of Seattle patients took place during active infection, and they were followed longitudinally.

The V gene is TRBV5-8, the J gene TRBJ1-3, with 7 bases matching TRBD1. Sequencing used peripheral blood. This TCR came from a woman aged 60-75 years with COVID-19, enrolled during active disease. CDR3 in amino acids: CASGITGAGNTIYF. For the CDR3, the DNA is TGTGCCAGCGGAATCACAGGGGCTGGAAACACCATATATTTT.